These 4 T cell receptor beta chains originate from one sample sequenced in a study of shared clonotypes between healthy human individuals (dated by TCRdb to between 2020 and 2021). CD8 naive samples consisted of CD45RO-negative cells that were positively selected for CCR7, yielding a CD45RA+CCR7+ population without TemRA cells. Libraries were constructed by the immunoSEQ multiplex PCR assay. Entries here come from immuneACCESS through TCRdb and include only in-frame sequences with V and J called. Some clones fail to appear in such tables; in the studies checked, an unresolved V gene covers under half of the shortfall, and the cause of the remainder is unknown. This sample gives about 2 million clones in total; about 95% of them show up just once. The ten most abundant clones make up under 1.5% of the sample. The sequencing sample was made of naive CD8+ T cells sorted from blood. The sample's cell subset or site label is to be understood as: CD45RA+CCR7+. These receptors all come from a man aged 18 to 35 in good health.

The V and J genes are TRBV4-3 and TRBJ2-7; TRBD1 matches at 8 bases. CDR3 length: 14 amino acids. Germline V lookup: CDR1 LGHNA, CDR2 YSLEER. Trimming cost V 4 bases and J 2 bases; bases outside gene matches: 4. The CDR3 region has the DNA TGCGCCAGCAGCCTCACAGGGGGAGCCTACGAGCAGTACTTC. The encoded protein is CASSLTGGAYEQYF.

Here the CDR3 DNA reads TGTGCCAGCAGCCCCCTCATCGGTCGCGACACTGAAGCTTTCTTT. This sequence encodes CASSPLIGRDTEAFF. The rearrangement links TRBV27 to TRBJ1-1; D call uncertain. V was pared by 6 bases and J by 3 bases, with 17 bases between. The CDR3 extends over 15 amino acids. Germline CDR1 and CDR2: MNHEY and SMNVEV (reference sequence).

The chain has TRBV28 and TRBJ1-4, with 8 bases identical to TRBD1. V shed 2 bases and J 4 bases; nucleotides not matched to a gene: 6. The CDR3 runs to 16 residues. Per germline, CDR1 MDHEN and CDR2 SYDVKM. The CDR3 loop is CASSLDRGFFNEKLFF. CDR3 DNA: TGTGCCAGCAGTTTAGACAGGGGATTTTTTAATGAAAAACTGTTTTTT.

This clone was detected only once. J is TRBJ1-1 and V is TRBV19; D is undetermined. Germline loops: CDR1 LNHDA, CDR2 SQIVND (reference sequence). V was pared by 6 bases and J by 1 base, with 6 bases between. The CDR3 is 12 residues long. The CDR3: CASSLENTEAFF. CDR3 DNA sequence: TGTGCCAGTAGCCTGGAGAACACTGAAGCTTTCTTT. The entire variable domain, with the rest obtained from reference TRBV19 and TRBJ1-1, is as follows: DGGITQSPKYLFRKEGQNVTLSCEQNLNHDAMYWYRQDPGQGLRLIYYSQIVNDFQKGDIAEGYSVSREKKESFPLTVTSAQKNPTAFYLCASSLENTEAFFGQGTRLTVV.